This passage covers 32 T cell receptor beta chains from one sample sequenced in a study of T cell changes during pregnancy in multiple sclerosis. The table came from immunoSEQ multiplex PCR; TCRdb's copy has only in-frame clones and leaves some out. Seen here are some 64,000 clones, around 92% observed once, and the top ten hold roughly 2.2%. The material was peripheral blood, obtained in the first trimester of pregnancy. These TCRs come from a female donor with multiple sclerosis, enrolled in a pregnancy study.

The J gene is TRBJ1-1, the V gene TRBV5-1, with 8 bases matching TRBD1. Germline-derived CDR1 and CDR2 are SGHRS and YFSETQ. After removal of 0 bases from V and 4 bases from J, the junction contained 8 bases not matched to a gene. This CDR3 comprises 16 residues. The CDR3 coding sequence is TGCGCCAGCAGCTTGGAGGCAGGGGGCCGAGGCACTGAAGCTTTCTTT. The encoded protein is CASSLEAGGRGTEAFF. The full variable domain, with the rest looked up from reference TRBV5-1 and TRBJ1-1, is KAGVTQTPRYLIKTRGQQVTLSCSPISGHRSVSWYQQTPGQGLQFLFEYFSETQRNKGNFPGRFSGRQFSNSRSEMNVSTLELGDSALYLCASSLEAGGRGTEAFFGQGTRLTVV.

V gene TRBV13 combines with J gene TRBJ2-5; the D is unclear. Germline CDR1 and CDR2: PRHDT and FYEKMQ (reference sequence). The CDR3 runs to 14 residues. The ends were cut back, 5 bases at V and 1 base at J, with 11 bases in the middle. CDR3 DNA sequence: TGTGCCAGCAGCGATCGACTTTTCCAAGAGACCCAGTACTTC. It is translated as CASSDRLFQETQYF.

The V gene is TRBV30, the J gene TRBJ2-2, with 8 bases fitting TRBD1. The CDR3 loop spans 14 amino acids. Losses at the gene ends were 8 bases for V and 5 bases for J; bases not matched to a gene: 10. In germline, CDR1 is GTSNPN, CDR2 SVGIG (reference sequence). The DNA for the CDR3 is TGTGCCGCGGACAGGGTCGAATGGACCGGGGAGCTGTTTTTT. It translates to CAADRVEWTGELFF.

The chain is built from TRBV30 and TRBJ2-1, with D perhaps TRBD1 (6 bases). This CDR3 spans 14 amino acids. The V gene's germline CDR1 is GTSNPN and CDR2 SVGIG (reference sequence). V lost 1 base and J 10 bases, leaving 17 bases between the germline ends. The CDR3 nucleotides read TGTGCCTGGAGTGGCTACGGGACAACCAGAGAGCAGTTCTTC. It is translated as CAWSGYGTTREQFF.

The genes are TRBV5-1 and TRBJ1-1; D call uncertain. Germline V gene lookup returns CDR1 SGHRS and CDR2 YFSETQ. CDR3 size: 15 residues. V lost 0 bases and J lost 1, with 10 bases in between. CDR3 coding DNA: TGCGCCAGCAGCTTGGATCTGGGAGGGAACACTGAAGCTTTCTTT. Its protein product is CASSLDLGGNTEAFF.

Here the CDR3 DNA reads TGTGCCAGCCAAATTCAGGGGCGGCCTATCCAGCCCCAGCATTTT. Amino acids: CASQIQGRPIQPQHF. The rearrangement uses TRBV6-6 and TRBJ1-5; D might be TRBD1 (6 bases). CDR3 length equals 15 residues. Germline loops: CDR1 MNHNY, CDR2 SVGAGI (reference sequence). Trimming cost V 8 bases and J 7 bases, with 21 bases left between them.

This clone appeared a single time. This rearrangement joins TRBV5-5 to TRBJ2-3; 9 nucleotides agree with TRBD2. Germline CDR1 is SGHKS and CDR2 is YYEKEE (reference sequence). The CDR3 covers 15 residues. V was clipped by 2 bases and J by 3 bases; unmatched bases: 4. The CDR3 sequence: CASSFSGSFTDTQYF. The CDR3 region has the DNA TGTGCCAGCAGCTTTAGCGGGAGTTTTACAGATACGCAGTATTTT.

The V call is TRBV19, the J call TRBJ2-1; 8 bases agree with TRBD2. Per the germline V gene, CDR1 is LNHDA and CDR2 is SQIVND (reference sequence). CDR3 length: 15 amino acids. V lost 2 bases, J lost 6 bases, and 6 bases stayed unmatched. CDR3 DNA sequence: TGTGCCAGTAGTATAAGTAGCGGGGTCTCCAATGAGCAGTTCTTC. Protein: CASSISSGVSNEQFF.

The gene calls are TRBV5-6 and TRBJ2-5; 8 bases are a match to TRBD1. V lost 3 bases to trimming and J lost 1 base; unmatched junction nucleotides: 8. This CDR3 comprises 16 residues. From germline, CDR1 is SGHDT and CDR2 YYEEEE. CDR3 residues: CASSSLDRGLQETQYF. The CDR3 DNA reads as TGTGCCAGCAGCTCGTTAGACAGGGGACTCCAAGAGACCCAGTACTTC.

The gene calls are TRBV10-3 and TRBJ2-7, with 7 nucleotides matching TRBD2. The CDR3 is 13 residues long. CDR1 and CDR2 (germline): ENHRY, SYGVKD. V lost 11 bases to trimming and J lost 5 bases; unmatched junction nucleotides: 12. CDR3 bases: TGTGCCTCCTCCGGGCGGGAGTTCGACGAGCAGTACTTC. As protein: CASSGREFDEQYF.

The V call is TRBV19, the J call TRBJ1-5; 8 bases agree with TRBD1. The CDR3 covers 15 residues. The germline V gene encodes CDR1 LNHDA and CDR2 SQIVND (reference sequence). V trimming: 9 bases; J trimming: 2 bases; junction bases outside the gene matches: 9. The CDR3 reads CASHPGTGRNQPQHF. The CDR3 coding sequence is TGTGCCAGCCATCCCGGGACAGGACGCAATCAGCCCCAGCATTTT. Looking up the rest from reference TRBV19 and TRBJ1-5 gives the full variable domain: DGGITQSPKYLFRKEGQNVTLSCEQNLNHDAMYWYRQDPGQGLRLIYYSQIVNDFQKGDIAEGYSVSREKKESFPLTVTSAQKNPTAFYLCASHPGTGRNQPQHFGDGTRLSIL.

The rearrangement joins TRBV19 to TRBJ2-7, with 8 bases fitting TRBD1. CDR1 is LNHDA and CDR2 is SQIVND in the germline V gene (reference sequence). Losses at the gene ends were 3 bases for V and 1 base for J; bases not matched to a gene: 2. The CDR3 totals 14 residues. The CDR3 DNA follows: TGTGCCAGTAGTATGGGACAGGTTTCCTACGAGCAGTACTTC. Protein product: CASSMGQVSYEQYF.

V is TRBV27 and J is TRBJ1-1; no reliable D call. The V and J ends lost 2 bases and 0 bases respectively, with 4 bases between them. The germline CDR1 and CDR2 sequences are MNHEY and SMNVEV (reference sequence). The CDR3 loop spans 13 amino acids. This CDR3 reads CASSLGLNTEAFF. In nucleotides, the CDR3 is TGTGCCAGCAGTTTAGGGCTGAACACTGAAGCTTTCTTT.

This chain links TRBV28 with TRBJ2-5, with 7 nucleotides matching TRBD2. V dropped 2 bases and J dropped 7; count of bases not matched to a gene: 10. Germline lookup yields CDR1 MDHEN and CDR2 SYDVKM. This CDR3 comprises 15 residues. The CDR3 DNA follows: TGTGCCAGCAGTTTAGTCGGGGAGGGATGGGTGACCCAGTACTTC. Translation: CASSLVGEGWVTQYF.

The CDR3 DNA sequence: TGTGCCTGGAGTGTACGTCAGGGGCATCTCAACTATGGCTACACCTTC. Protein product: CAWSVRQGHLNYGYTF. The gene calls are TRBV30 and TRBJ1-2; D perhaps matches TRBD1 (6 bases). V dropped 0 bases and J dropped 2 bases, with 16 bases sitting between them. CDR1 is GTSNPN and CDR2 is SVGIG in the germline V gene (reference sequence). This CDR3 has 16 amino acids.

V usage is TRBV5-4 and J usage is TRBJ2-7; TRBD1 aligns across 7 bases. The CDR3 extends over 14 amino acids. CDR1 and CDR2 (germline): SGHNT, YYREEE (reference sequence). V lost 5 bases to trimming and J lost 3 bases; unmatched junction nucleotides: 8. This CDR3 reads CASRVQGSVYEQYF. CDR3 nucleotides: TGTGCCAGCAGAGTACAGGGGAGTGTCTACGAGCAGTACTTC.

This chain connects TRBV29-1 to TRBJ2-2, with TRBD2 matching over 11 bases. This CDR3 has 15 residues. Germline trimming cut 0 bases from V and 6 bases from J; bases unmatched to any gene: 3. CDR1 and CDR2 from the germline V gene are SQVTM and ANQGSEA. DNA of the CDR3: TGCAGCGTTGAAGACACTAGCGGGAGTCCCGGGGAGCTGTTTTTT. Translation: CSVEDTSGSPGELFF.

The genes are TRBV18 and TRBJ2-2; the D gene is possibly TRBD1 (6 bases). This CDR3 has 16 amino acids. V was shortened by 2 bases and J by 4 bases, with 14 bases between the two germline ends. Germline loops: CDR1 KGHSH, CDR2 LQKENI. CDR3 nucleotide sequence: TGTGCCAGCTCACCATTAGGGGGTTCCGTCACCGGGGAGCTGTTTTTT. Its protein product is CASSPLGGSVTGELFF.

The chain links TRBV7-8 to TRBJ2-7; TRBD1 is a possible D gene (6 bases). V dropped 1 base and J dropped 3 bases, with 10 bases sitting between them. This CDR3 contains 14 residues. The germline V gene has CDR1 SGHVS and CDR2 FQNEAQ. The CDR3 region is CASSLGGTIYEQYF. In DNA, the CDR3 is TGTGCCAGCAGCTTAGGGGGGACAATCTACGAGCAGTACTTC.

This chain uses TRBV5-5 with TRBJ1-2; 10 bases agree with TRBD1. The V gene end was trimmed by 4 bases and the J gene end by 4 bases; junction bases not matched to a gene: 16. The CDR3 is made up of 18 amino acids. Germline V gene lookup returns CDR1 SGHKS and CDR2 YYEKEE (reference sequence). Here the CDR3 reads CASSAAGTGARHRYGYTF. CDR3 bases: TGTGCCAGCAGCGCGGCCGGGACAGGGGCCCGCCACCGCTATGGCTACACCTTC.

This chain connects TRBV6-5 to TRBJ2-7; 7 bases match TRBD2. V lost 4 bases and J lost 4; bases outside the gene matches: 4. CDR3 length equals 13 residues. Germline V lookup: CDR1 MNHEY, CDR2 SVGAGI. CDR3 in DNA: TGTGCCAGCAGTTTATCGCGGGAGTACGAGCAGTACTTC. Translating gives CASSLSREYEQYF.

The chain carries TRBV19 and TRBJ2-3; 10 bases fit TRBD2. Germline V gene sequence: CDR1 LNHDA, CDR2 SQIVND (reference sequence). The CDR3 is made up of 15 amino acids. Trimming took 5 bases from V and 4 from J; bases not matched to a gene: 6. The CDR3 DNA sequence: TGTGCCAGTAGTCTAGCGGGAGCCCTAGCAGATACGCAGTATTTT. Translation gives CASSLAGALADTQYF.

The gene calls are TRBV5-6 and TRBJ2-1, with a possible D match to TRBD1 (6 bases). With 4 bases removed from V and 1 base from J, the gap between germline ends came to 24 bases. The CDR3 is 19 amino acids. The germline V gene encodes CDR1 SGHDT and CDR2 YYEEEE. CDR3: CASSAPQGQLPGSYNEQFF. CDR3 sequence (DNA): TGTGCCAGCAGCGCACCCCAGGGGCAGCTCCCCGGGTCCTACAATGAGCAGTTCTTC.

The chain joins TRBV30 to TRBJ1-2; 7 bases are shared with TRBD1. J was trimmed by 2 bases and V by 1 base; bases with no gene match: 1. The CDR3 covers 13 residues. The germline V gene has CDR1 GTSNPN and CDR2 SVGIG (reference sequence). The chain's CDR3 is CAWSGGGNYGYTF. CDR3 nucleotides: TGTGCCTGGAGTGGAGGGGGCAACTATGGCTACACCTTC.

The chain is built from TRBV9 and TRBJ2-7; 8 positions match TRBD1. The CDR3 is made up of 14 amino acids. CDR1 is SGDLS, CDR2 YYNGEE, per germline. Germline trimming cut 4 bases from V and 5 bases from J; bases unmatched to any gene: 8. For the CDR3, the DNA is TGTGCCAGCAGCACAGGTCCAGGGGGCGACGAGCAGTACTTC. Encoded protein: CASSTGPGGDEQYF.

The rearrangement uses TRBV5-6 and TRBJ2-5, with D perhaps matching TRBD1 (6 bases). V dropped 0 bases and J dropped 2 bases, with 14 bases sitting between them. Germline V gene data show CDR1 as SGHDT and CDR2 as YYEEEE. The CDR3 runs 16 residues. Here the CDR3 DNA reads TGTGCCAGCAGCTTGGCCCATTCGACAGGTCAAGAGACCCAGTACTTC. Residues: CASSLAHSTGQETQYF. Variable domain in full (rest from reference TRBV5-6 and TRBJ2-5): DAGVTQSPTHLIKTRGQQVTLRCSPKSGHDTVSWYQQALGQGPQFIFQYYEEEERQRGNFPDRFSGHQFPNYSSELNVNALLLGDSALYLCASSLAHSTGQETQYFGPGTRLLVL.

The chain carries TRBV20-1 and TRBJ2-1; TRBD2 might be the D (5 bases). The CDR3 consists of 11 residues. V was clipped by 7 bases and J by 6 bases, with 10 bases between them. The germline V gene encodes CDR1 DFQATT and CDR2 SNEGSKA (reference sequence). CDR3 sequence: CSGGLGNEQFF. The CDR3 DNA reads as TGCAGTGGAGGGCTGGGCAATGAGCAGTTCTTC.

V usage is TRBV9 and J usage is TRBJ2-1; D is perhaps TRBD2 (5 bases). Trimming took off 0 bases at V and 8 bases at J, with 12 bases between the two ends. The CDR3 extends over 14 amino acids. Germline loops: CDR1 SGDLS, CDR2 YYNGEE. In DNA, the CDR3 is TGTGCCAGCAGCGTAGATCATAACGGGGATGAGCAGTTCTTC. Translation gives CASSVDHNGDEQFF.

The chain couples TRBV18 to TRBJ1-1; the match to TRBD1 covers 7 bases. Germline CDR1 is KGHSH and CDR2 is LQKENI. The trim removed 4 bases at V and 1 base at J, leaving 9 bases unmatched. There are 16 residues in the CDR3. CDR3 coding DNA: TGTGCCAGCTCACTCCTTCCAGGGACAGAGAACACTGAAGCTTTCTTT. Translating gives CASSLLPGTENTEAFF.

This clone was detected only once. The V call is TRBV6-6, the J call TRBJ2-7; D might be TRBD1 (5 bases). The CDR3 has 14 residues. The germline gives CDR1 MNHNY, CDR2 SVGAGI (reference sequence). V lost 4 bases and J lost 2, with 12 bases in between. The CDR3 coding sequence is TGTGCCAGCAGTTTGGAGACAGACACCTACGAGCAGTACTTC. It encodes CASSLETDTYEQYF.

The rearrangement uses TRBV28 and TRBJ1-1; unclear D gene. The germline V and J ends were trimmed by 3 bases and 13 bases, with 21 bases remaining between them. Germline CDR1 and CDR2: MDHEN and SYDVKM. This CDR3 has 14 amino acids. The CDR3 here is CASSFPPPLGGGFF. The CDR3 region has the DNA TGTGCCAGCAGTTTCCCCCCACCCCTAGGAGGAGGTTTCTTT.

The chain recombines TRBV7-2 with TRBJ2-7; unclear D gene. The ends were cut back, 1 base at V and 6 bases at J, with 10 bases in the middle. The CDR3 contains 13 residues. CDR1 is SGHTA and CDR2 is FQGNSA in the germline V gene. CDR3 sequence reads: CASSLGLAVEQYF. The DNA of the CDR3 is TGTGCCAGCAGCTTAGGCCTGGCTGTCGAGCAGTACTTC.